This TCR beta chain came from a study of T cell changes during pregnancy in multiple sclerosis. The CDR3 has 15 residues. Trimming shortened V by 5 bases and J by 3 bases, and 16 bases separated the two germline ends. Germline CDR1 reads MNHEY; CDR2 reads SMNVEV (reference sequence). This table comes from immunoSEQ multiplex PCR, and its TCRdb copy is limited to in-frame clones, with some not included. The sample lists more than 65,000 clones, roughly 90% occurring once. The source was peripheral blood, collected after pregnancy. The clonotype originates from a female donor in good health, enrolled as a control in a pregnancy study. The V and J genes are TRBV27 and TRBJ1-1; a weak D match, TRBD1 (6 bases). CDR3 nucleotides: TGTGCCAGCAGTCCTAGACGGTACAGGGACACTGAAGCTTTCTTT. Protein product: CASSPRRYRDTEAFF.